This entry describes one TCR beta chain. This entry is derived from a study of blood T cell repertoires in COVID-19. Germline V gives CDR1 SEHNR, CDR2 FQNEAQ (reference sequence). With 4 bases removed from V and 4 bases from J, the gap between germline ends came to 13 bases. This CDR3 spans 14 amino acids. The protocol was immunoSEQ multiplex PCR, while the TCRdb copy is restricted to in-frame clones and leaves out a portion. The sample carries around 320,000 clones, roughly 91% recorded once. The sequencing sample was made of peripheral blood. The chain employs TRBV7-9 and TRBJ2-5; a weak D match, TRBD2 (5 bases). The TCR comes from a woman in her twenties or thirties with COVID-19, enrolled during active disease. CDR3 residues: CASSSQRAAETQYF. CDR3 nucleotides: TGTGCCAGCAGCTCCCAGAGGGCGGCAGAGACCCAGTACTTC.